This entry describes one T cell receptor (beta chain). This sample stems from a study of blood T cell repertoires in COVID-19. Looking at the study overall: Samples came from the United States, Italy and Spain, spanning acute and convalescent COVID-19. PBMCs, B-cell-depleted T cells, or T cells were the source of the cDNA or gDNA that made up the material.

Unmatched junction bases numbered 4, after V lost 3 bases and J lost 0 bases. The CDR3 spans 18 residues. CDR1 SGHTA and CDR2 FQGNSA come from the germline V gene. The authors' processing: Counts of nucleated cells, estimated from reference gene primer amplification, were obtained. Repertoires were generated with immunoSEQ multiplex PCR, while TCRdb's copy carries only in-frame clones and drops some. V and J calls and clone size are copied from that table; D and trimming were computed from the DNA. The sample includes tens of thousands of clones, 89% seen only once; the top ten take approximately 14%.

The chain employs TRBV7-2 and TRBJ2-1, with 14 nucleotides matching TRBD2. This receptor was obtained from an older woman with active COVID-19. The material sequenced was peripheral blood. The CDR3 protein is CASSFATSGGGSYNEQFF. The CDR3 nucleotides are TGTGCCAGCAGCTTCGCGACTAGCGGGGGGGGCTCCTACAATGAGCAGTTCTTC.